This TCR beta chain was sequenced during a study of T cell changes during pregnancy in multiple sclerosis. Profiling relied on immunoSEQ multiplex PCR, and the TCRdb table lists in-frame clones only, not all of them. The data hold about 89,000 clones, with just under 95% observed a single time. The V end lost 4 bases, the J end lost 5 bases, and 11 bases lay between the germline ends. The length of the CDR3 is 14 residues. Germline V CDR1 and CDR2: SNHLY, FYNNEI. Material: peripheral blood, obtained in the third trimester of pregnancy. The chain couples TRBV2 to TRBJ1-4; D unclear. The TCR was taken from a female donor with multiple sclerosis, enrolled in a pregnancy study. The CDR3 sequence is CASSVVVTNEKLFF. CDR3 DNA sequence: TGTGCCAGCAGTGTGGTAGTAACCAATGAAAAACTGTTTTTT.